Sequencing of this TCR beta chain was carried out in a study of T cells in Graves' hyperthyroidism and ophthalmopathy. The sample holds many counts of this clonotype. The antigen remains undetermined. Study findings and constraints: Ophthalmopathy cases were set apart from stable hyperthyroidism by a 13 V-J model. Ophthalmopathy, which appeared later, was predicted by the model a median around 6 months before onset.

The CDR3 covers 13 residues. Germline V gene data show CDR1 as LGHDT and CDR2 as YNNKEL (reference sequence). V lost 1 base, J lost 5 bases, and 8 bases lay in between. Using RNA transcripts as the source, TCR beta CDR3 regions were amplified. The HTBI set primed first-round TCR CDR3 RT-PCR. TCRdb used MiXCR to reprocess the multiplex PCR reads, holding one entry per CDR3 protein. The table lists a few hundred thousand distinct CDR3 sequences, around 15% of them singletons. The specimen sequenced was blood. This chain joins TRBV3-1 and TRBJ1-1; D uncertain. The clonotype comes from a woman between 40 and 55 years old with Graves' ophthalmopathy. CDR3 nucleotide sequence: TGTGCCAGCAGCCAAGCTGGGGTGACTGAAGCTTTCTTT. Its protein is CASSQAGVTEAFF. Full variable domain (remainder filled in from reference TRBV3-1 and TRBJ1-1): DTAVSQTPKYLVTQMGNDKSIKCEQNLGHDTMYWYKQDSKKFLKIMFSYNNKELIINETVPNRFSPKSPDKAHLNLHINSLELGDSAVYFCASSQAGVTEAFFGQGTRLTVV.